These T cell receptor beta chains were read from a single sample in a study of T-cell memory formation after mild COVID-19. One entry per CDR3 protein results from TCRdb running MiXCR on the 5' RACE reads. The sample carries under 450,000 distinct CDR3 sequences, 20% to 25% recorded once. Sequencing was done on a sample of PBMCs or a T cell subset sorted from them (not recorded which). The receptors here all came from a man aged 18 to 29 who had mild COVID-19 (a few samples of this study predate the infection). Cell type and time point are not known. The CDR3 runs from the conserved cysteine through the conserved F or W. Each record gives: V gene, J gene, clone size, D gene, CDR3 DNA, CDR3 protein. The D gene is left open where the match is weak. Clone size is given for some rows only: seen once, a few or many times, or a class if the clone is expanded.

>TRBV28|TRBJ2-1|NA|TRBD2
TGTGCCAGCAGTTTGCCTAGCGGAACCTACAATGAGCAGTTCTTC
CASSLPSGTYNEQFF
>TRBV19|TRBJ2-2|NA|NA
TGTGCCAGTAGTCTCCTGACATCCCACACCGGGGAGCTGTTTTTT
CASSLLTSHTGELFF
>TRBV29-1|TRBJ2-5|few|NA
TGCAGCGTTGACACAGGAGCCCAGTACTTC
CSVDTGAQYF
>TRBV4-2|TRBJ1-2|few|NA
TGTGCCAGCAGCCAAGTAGCAGGGGGCTACACCTTC
CASSQVAGGYTF
>TRBV4-3|TRBJ2-5|few|NA
TGCGCCAGCAGCCAAGGACGGTCGGAGACCCAGTACTTC
CASSQGRSETQYF
>TRBV5-1|TRBJ1-1|NA|TRBD1
TGCGCCAGCAGCGCCTACAGGGGGACGGCGGAAGCTTTCTTT
CASSAYRGTAEAFF
>TRBV7-2|TRBJ2-7|few|TRBD2
TGTGCCAGCAGCCATGGGACTAGCGGGGGATACGAGCAGTACTTC
CASSHGTSGGYEQYF
>TRBV11-2|TRBJ1-3|few|NA
TGTGCCAGCAGCCAAGGGTCGCTAGTCTCTGGAAACACCATATATTTT
CASSQGSLVSGNTIYF
>TRBV7-6|TRBJ2-5|NA|NA
TGTGCCAGCAGCTTAGAAGGGGAAGGATGGGTAAGAGAGACCCAGTACTTC
CASSLEGEGWVRETQYF
>TRBV5-1|TRBJ1-2|few|TRBD1
TGCGCCAGCAGCTTGTACCAGGGGGCGCCTGGCTACACCTTC
CASSLYQGAPGYTF
>TRBV19|TRBJ2-7|few|TRBD1
TGTGCCAGTAGTCCGGGGGACAGGGGGCTCTACGAGCAGTACTTC
CASSPGDRGLYEQYF
>TRBV7-6|TRBJ2-1|NA|TRBD2
TGTGCCAGCAGCCCGGGACTAGCCCACAATGAGCAGTTCTTC
CASSPGLAHNEQFF
>TRBV7-2|TRBJ1-1|few|TRBD1
TGTGCCAGCAGCTTAGGAAGGACAGGGCTGGTAGCTTTCTTT
CASSLGRTGLVAFF
>TRBV30|TRBJ1-1|NA|NA
TGTGCCTGGGATCACGGCAGGGTAGGGGCTGAAGCTTTCTTT
CAWDHGRVGAEAFF
>TRBV7-9|TRBJ1-2|NA|NA
TGTGCCAGCAGCTTACGATTCGGGGACTATGGCTACACCTTC
CASSLRFGDYGYTF
>TRBV5-1|TRBJ2-1|NA|TRBD2
TGCGCCAGCAGCTGGAGCGGGGGGTTATACAATGAGCAGTTCTTC
CASSWSGGLYNEQFF